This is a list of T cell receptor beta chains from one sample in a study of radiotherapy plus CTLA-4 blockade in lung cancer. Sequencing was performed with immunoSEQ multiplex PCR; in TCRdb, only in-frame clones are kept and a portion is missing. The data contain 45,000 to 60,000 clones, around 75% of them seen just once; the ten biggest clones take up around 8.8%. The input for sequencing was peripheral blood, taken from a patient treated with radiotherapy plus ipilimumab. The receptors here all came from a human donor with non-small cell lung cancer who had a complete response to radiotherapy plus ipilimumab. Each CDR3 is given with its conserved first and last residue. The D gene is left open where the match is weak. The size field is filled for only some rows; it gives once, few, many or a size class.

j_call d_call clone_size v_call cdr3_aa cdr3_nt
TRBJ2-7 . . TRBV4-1 CASSQDLAGSSYEQYF TGCGCCAGCAGCCAAGATCTTGCGGGGAGCTCCTACGAGCAGTACTTC
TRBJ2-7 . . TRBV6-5 CASSPGTFLPYEQYF TGTGCCAGCAGTCCCGGGACATTTCTTCCCTACGAGCAGTACTTC
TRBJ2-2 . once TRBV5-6 CASSLRTTNTGELFF TGTGCCAGCAGCTTGAGGACTACGAACACCGGGGAGCTGTTTTTT
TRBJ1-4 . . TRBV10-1 CASSEVRGSEKLFF TGCGCCAGCAGTGAAGTACGGGGAAGCGAAAAACTGTTTTTT
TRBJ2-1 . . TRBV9 CASSIISRGEQFF TGTGCCAGCAGCATAATCAGCAGAGGTGAGCAGTTCTTC
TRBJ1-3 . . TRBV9 CASSVGFFETGNTIYF TGTGCCAGCAGCGTAGGTTTTTTCGAGACTGGAAACACCATATATTTT
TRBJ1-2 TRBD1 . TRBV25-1 CASTPSGDRAYGYTF TGTGCCAGCACTCCGTCAGGGGACAGAGCCTATGGCTACACCTTC
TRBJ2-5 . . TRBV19 CASRQGGEETQYF TGTGCCAGTAGGCAGGGCGGGGAAGAGACCCAGTACTTC
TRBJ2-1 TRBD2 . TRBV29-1 CSGGGGTSGSWGASYNEQFF TGCAGCGGGGGAGGTGGGACTAGCGGGAGTTGGGGGGCCTCCTACAATGAGCAGTTCTTC
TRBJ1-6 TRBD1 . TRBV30 CAWSPRTGDNSPLHF TGTGCCTGGAGTCCTCGGACAGGGGATAATTCACCCCTCCACTTT
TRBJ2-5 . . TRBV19 CASSIRGEETQYF TGTGCCAGTAGTATAAGAGGAGAAGAGACCCAGTACTTC
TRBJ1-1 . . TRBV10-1 CASSESGVLYGTTNTEAFF TGCGCCAGCAGTGAGTCTGGAGTATTATACGGGACAACGAACACTGAAGCTTTCTTT
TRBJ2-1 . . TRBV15 CATSNDRDNEQFF TGTGCCACCAGTAATGACAGAGACAATGAGCAGTTCTTC
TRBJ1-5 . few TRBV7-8 CASSLGGPNQPQHF TGTGCCAGCAGCTTAGGGGGGCCCAATCAGCCCCAGCATTTT
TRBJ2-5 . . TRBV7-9 CASSSLGGKTQYF TGTGCCAGCAGCTCCCTGGGGGGAAAGACCCAGTACTTC
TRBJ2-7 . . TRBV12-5 CASGLVRIRTESSYEQYF TGTGCTAGTGGTTTGGTTAGGATCCGGACAGAGAGCTCCTACGAGCAGTACTTC
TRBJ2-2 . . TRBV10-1 CASSGSLNTGELFF TGCGCCAGCAGTGGGTCCCTGAACACCGGGGAGCTGTTTTTT
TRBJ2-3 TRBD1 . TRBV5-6 CASSIQGYSTDTQYF TGTGCCAGCAGCATACAGGGGTATAGCACAGATACGCAGTATTTT
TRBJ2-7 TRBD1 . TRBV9 CASSPDPLNWDRDSYEQYF TGTGCCAGCAGCCCAGACCCCCTTAACTGGGACAGGGACTCCTACGAGCAGTACTTC
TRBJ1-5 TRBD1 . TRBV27 CASSLTGGDQPQHF TGTGCCAGCAGTTTAACAGGGGGGGATCAGCCCCAGCATTTT
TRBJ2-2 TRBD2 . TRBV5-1 CASSLAMAAGGSGAGELFF TGCGCCAGCAGCTTGGCCATGGCAGCAGGCGGGAGCGGGGCCGGGGAGCTGTTTTTT
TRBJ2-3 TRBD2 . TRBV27 CASSPINSGRRADTQYF TGTGCCAGCAGTCCGATTAATAGCGGGAGGAGGGCAGATACGCAGTATTTT
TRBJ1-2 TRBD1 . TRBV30 CAWSVNRGFGGYTF TGTGCCTGGAGTGTGAACAGGGGATTCGGGGGCTACACCTTC
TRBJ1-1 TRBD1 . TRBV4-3 CASSPSDRMNTEAFF TGCGCCAGCAGCCCCTCGGACAGGATGAACACTGAAGCTTTCTTT
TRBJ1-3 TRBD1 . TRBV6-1 CASSEAGQGVGNTIYF TGTGCCAGCAGTGAAGCCGGACAGGGAGTTGGAAACACCATATATTTT
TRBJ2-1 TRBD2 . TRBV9 CASSVAQGLAGNNEQFF TGTGCCAGCAGCGTAGCTCAGGGACTAGCGGGGAATAATGAGCAGTTCTTC
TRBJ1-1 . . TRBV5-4 CASSFVQGDTEAFF TGTGCCAGCAGCTTCGTACAAGGGGACACTGAAGCTTTCTTT
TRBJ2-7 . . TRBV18 CASSPPDRVSYEQYF TGTGCCAGCTCACCACCGGACAGAGTCTCCTACGAGCAGTACTTC
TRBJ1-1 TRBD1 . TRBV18 CASSPPGGLRSEAFF TGTGCCAGCTCACCTCCAGGGGGCCTCCGATCTGAAGCTTTCTTT
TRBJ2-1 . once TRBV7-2 CASSYAQGGNEQFF TGTGCCAGCAGCTATGCACAGGGAGGGAATGAGCAGTTCTTC
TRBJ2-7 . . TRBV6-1 CASSKALTYEQYF TGTGCCAGCAGCAAAGCTCTCACCTACGAGCAGTACTTC